These T cell receptor beta chains were read from a single sample in a study of OX40 agonist ivuxolimab in advanced cancers. Assay used: immunoSEQ multiplex PCR; TCRdb lists only in-frame clones, some missing. This sample has over 65,000 clones; about four fifths occur once, and the top ten carry around 0.5%. Specimen: CD4+ or CD8+ T cells sorted from blood, collected in a trial of the OX40 agonist ivuxolimab. The receptors were sampled from an adult with an advanced solid tumor such as melanoma, head and neck, liver or kidney cancer. Each CDR3 is given with its conserved first and last residue. The D gene is left open where the match is weak. The listing skips clone size in some rows; elsewhere it reads once, few, many or a size class.

D	V	size	J	CDR3	DNA
.	TRBV19	.	TRBJ1-5	CASRDGSQPQHF	TGTGCCAGCCGGGACGGCAGTCAGCCCCAGCATTTT
.	TRBV7-8	.	TRBJ2-1	CASSSPLAEQFF	TGTGCCAGCAGCTCACCCCTAGCAGAGCAGTTCTTC
.	TRBV4-3	.	TRBJ1-3	CASSQDWTGNTIYF	TGCGCCAGCAGCCAAGATTGGACTGGAAACACCATATATTTT
TRBD1	TRBV5-1	.	TRBJ2-5	CASSSRGQGVLETQYF	TGCGCCAGCAGCTCCAGAGGACAGGGGGTACTAGAGACCCAGTACTTC
.	TRBV19	.	TRBJ1-2	CASSIGPSYGYTF	TGTGCCAGTAGTATAGGTCCCAGCTATGGCTACACCTTC
.	TRBV30	few	TRBJ1-3	CAWSGGGNTIYF	TGTGCCTGGAGCGGGGGAGGAAACACCATATATTTT
TRBD1	TRBV5-6	.	TRBJ1-4	CASSRQGTTNEKLFF	TGTGCCAGCAGCCGACAGGGGACAACTAATGAAAAACTGTTTTTT
TRBD1	TRBV18	once	TRBJ1-2	CASSPRTGDYGYTF	TGTGCCAGCTCACCACGGACAGGAGACTATGGCTACACCTTC
.	TRBV6-5	.	TRBJ1-2	CASSYQSGPDGGYTF	TGTGCCAGCAGTTACCAGTCGGGGCCGGACGGGGGCTACACCTTC
.	TRBV14	.	TRBJ2-3	CASSQDPVQDTQYF	TGTGCCAGCAGCCAAGACCCCGTACAAGATACGCAGTATTTT
.	TRBV7-8	.	TRBJ2-5	CASSHRGGETQYF	TGTGCCAGCAGCCACAGGGGAGGAGAGACCCAGTACTTC
.	TRBV5-1	few	TRBJ1-2	CASSLGRNDYTF	TGCGCCAGCAGCTTGGGTCGGAATGACTACACCTTC
.	TRBV5-6	.	TRBJ2-1	CASSRLIDRTSYNEQFF	TGTGCCAGCAGCCGGTTGATAGACAGGACCTCCTACAATGAGCAGTTCTTC
.	TRBV19	.	TRBJ2-4	CASSINSLAKNIQYF	TGTGCCAGTAGTATAAACAGCCTAGCCAAAAACATTCAGTACTTC
TRBD1	TRBV28	.	TRBJ2-2	CASSLQGAGGTGELFF	TGTGCCAGCAGCTTACAGGGGGCGGGCGGCACCGGGGAGCTGTTTTTT
TRBD2	TRBV5-1	.	TRBJ2-3	CASREGSGGTDTQYF	TGCGCCAGCAGAGAGGGGAGCGGGGGAACAGATACGCAGTATTTT
TRBD1	TRBV7-9	.	TRBJ2-7	CASSLGPGQGGYEQYF	TGTGCCAGCAGCTTAGGACCGGGACAGGGCGGCTACGAGCAGTACTTC
.	TRBV28	.	TRBJ1-1	CASSLKSEGKAFF	TGTGCCAGCAGCCTAAAATCGGAGGGTAAAGCTTTCTTT
.	TRBV4-3	.	TRBJ2-5	CASSQVYGSVVETRYF	TGCGCCAGCAGCCAAGTATACGGGAGTGTTGTGGAGACCCGGTACTTC
.	TRBV19	.	TRBJ2-3	CASSSRTGTDTQYF	TGTGCCAGTAGTTCCCGGACGGGTACAGATACGCAGTATTTT
.	TRBV5-6	once	TRBJ1-4	CASGLWGLKERKLFF	TGTGCCAGCGGTCTTTGGGGCCTCAAAGAGAGAAAACTGTTTTTT
.	TRBV6-5	many	TRBJ2-7	CASSWRAGASSYEQYF	TGTGCCAGCAGTTGGAGGGCTGGCGCGAGCTCCTACGAGCAGTACTTC
TRBD1	TRBV5-1	.	TRBJ2-7	CASSLLTGDDEQYF	TGCGCCAGCAGCTTGCTTACAGGGGACGACGAGCAGTACTTC
.	TRBV6-6	.	TRBJ2-7	CASSLPGLPSYEQYF	TGTGCCAGCAGTTTACCGGGCCTACCCTCCTACGAGCAGTACTTC
TRBD1	TRBV27	.	TRBJ1-1	CASSKGAVNTEAFF	TGTGCCAGCAGCAAGGGGGCTGTGAACACTGAAGCTTTCTTT
TRBD1	TRBV6-6	.	TRBJ2-7	CASSHSGTGTHEQYF	TGTGCCAGCAGTCACTCCGGGACAGGGACACACGAGCAGTACTTC
.	TRBV7-2	few	TRBJ1-1	CASSAHLNTEAFF	TGTGCCAGCAGCGCACATCTGAACACTGAAGCTTTCTTT
TRBD1	TRBV19	.	TRBJ1-1	CASSPRTGLGTEAFF	TGTGCCAGTAGTCCACGGACAGGGCTGGGCACTGAAGCTTTCTTT
TRBD1	TRBV11-2	once	TRBJ2-7	CASSPDRGTYEQYF	TGTGCCAGCAGCCCAGACAGGGGAACCTACGAGCAGTACTTC
.	TRBV30	.	TRBJ1-5	CAWSVGARNQPQHF	TGTGCCTGGAGTGTAGGGGCAAGGAATCAGCCCCAGCATTTT
TRBD2	TRBV6-6	once	TRBJ2-3	CASSGPTSGSGDTQYF	TGTGCCAGCAGCGGGCCGACTAGCGGGAGTGGGGATACGCAGTATTTT
.	TRBV6-6	.	TRBJ2-7	CASQRGYEQYF	TGTGCCAGCCAGAGAGGCTACGAGCAGTACTTC
.	TRBV19	.	TRBJ2-5	CASSRRTDTMETQYF	TGTGCCAGTAGTAGGCGGACAGACACAATGGAGACCCAGTACTTC
TRBD2	TRBV7-8	.	TRBJ2-1	CASSAGGVRFEQFF	TGTGCCAGCAGCGCGGGAGGGGTTAGGTTTGAGCAGTTCTTC
.	TRBV5-6	.	TRBJ1-1	CASSLMGSKAFF	TGTGCCAGCAGCTTGATGGGTTCTAAAGCTTTCTTT
TRBD1	TRBV28	.	TRBJ1-1	CASSSTGRGWTEAFF	TGTGCCAGCAGTTCGACAGGGCGAGGGTGGACTGAAGCTTTCTTT
TRBD2	TRBV6-5	.	TRBJ2-7	CASSYSIYREAYEQYF	TGTGCCAGCAGTTACTCGATCTATCGGGAGGCCTACGAGCAGTACTTC
.	TRBV9	.	TRBJ2-5	CASSVATIGGVETQYF	TGTGCCAGCAGCGTAGCTACTATTGGGGGAGTTGAGACCCAGTACTTC
TRBD2	TRBV28	.	TRBJ2-7	CASSFLTGGRTEQYF	TGTGCCAGCAGTTTTCTTACGGGAGGGAGGACCGAGCAGTACTTC
TRBD1	TRBV6-1	once	TRBJ2-7	CASSNRGLSYEQYF	TGTGCCAGCAGCAACAGGGGGCTATCCTACGAGCAGTACTTC
.	TRBV5-4	.	TRBJ1-2	CASSLSTDYGYTF	TGTGCCAGCAGCTTAAGTACAGACTATGGCTACACCTTC
TRBD2	TRBV7-8	.	TRBJ2-5	CASNPGGAETQYF	TGTGCCAGCAACCCGGGGGGGGCCGAGACCCAGTACTTC
.	TRBV7-2	.	TRBJ2-3	CASSANRGTDTQYF	TGTGCCAGCAGCGCAAACAGGGGCACAGATACGCAGTATTTT
.	TRBV7-3	.	TRBJ2-1	CASSAQTLSGNEQFF	TGTGCCAGCAGCGCACAAACTTTGTCGGGCAATGAGCAGTTCTTC
TRBD2	TRBV7-2	once	TRBJ2-2	CAGSSGGGTGELFF	TGTGCCGGGAGTAGCGGGGGAGGAACCGGGGAGCTGTTTTTT
.	TRBV5-1	.	TRBJ1-2	CASSTGVYGYTF	TGCGCCAGCAGCACCGGGGTCTATGGCTACACCTTC
.	TRBV19	.	TRBJ1-2	CASRPSGWSYGYTF	TGTGCCAGTAGGCCATCGGGATGGAGCTATGGCTACACCTTC